Listed below are T cell receptor beta chains from one sample, sequenced in a study of blood T cell repertoires in COVID-19. Produced via immunoSEQ multiplex PCR; TCRdb's table is partial and in-frame only. The sample holds under 250,000 clones, 80% to 90% seen once. Sequences were obtained from peripheral blood. These receptors were taken from a man aged 25-45 years with COVID-19, enrolled during active disease. CDR3s include the opening cysteine and the closing phenylalanine or tryptophan. A D gene is named only where the DNA matches it firmly. Clone size is given for some rows only: seen once, a few or many times, or a class if the clone is expanded.

d_gene | j_gene | v_gene | abundance | CDR3nt | CDR3aa
NA | TRBJ2-1 | TRBV7-2 | NA | TGTGCCAGCAGCTTACAACAGGCCTCCTACAATGAGCAGTTCTTC | CASSLQQASYNEQFF
TRBD2 | TRBJ2-7 | TRBV6-2/TRBV6-3 | once | TGTGCCAGCAGTTACCCCCCCCCTAGCGGCTACGAGCAGTACTTC | CASSYPPPSGYEQYF
TRBD1 | TRBJ1-2 | TRBV6-2/TRBV6-3 | NA | TGTGCCAGCAGTTCCCTACCGGACAGGGGCGTCGTACGCTATGGCTACACCTTC | CASSSLPDRGVVRYGYTF
NA | TRBJ1-2 | TRBV19 | NA | TGTGCCAGTAGTACCTTCCAGGGGCTCAACTATGGCTACACCTTC | CASSTFQGLNYGYTF
TRBD1 | TRBJ2-7 | TRBV29-1 | NA | TGCAGCGTTGAACAGGGGGCAGGCTACGAGCAGTACTTC | CSVEQGAGYEQYF
TRBD2 | TRBJ2-3 | TRBV5-6 | NA | TGTGCCAGCAGCTTGGCGCTAGCGGGAGTAGGCACAGATACGCAGTATTTT | CASSLALAGVGTDTQYF
TRBD1 | TRBJ2-7 | TRBV4-3 | NA | TGCGCCAGCAGCGACTGGACAGGGTCCTACGAGCAGTACTTC | CASSDWTGSYEQYF
NA | TRBJ1-6 | TRBV30 | NA | TGTGCCTGGAGTTTAACGGGGAATTCACCCCTCCACTTT | CAWSLTGNSPLHF
TRBD1 | TRBJ2-1 | TRBV6-5 | NA | TGTGCCAGCAGTTATCGAGGGACAGGTCCTAATGAGCAGTTCTTC | CASSYRGTGPNEQFF
TRBD2 | TRBJ2-2 | TRBV9 | NA | TGTGCCAGCAGTGGGAGGGCAAGCGGGAGTCTGGCCGGGGAGCTGTTTTTT | CASSGRASGSLAGELFF
NA | TRBJ2-7 | TRBV5-6 | few | TGTGCCAGCAGCCGTCGGACAGAAAGGCTTGCCTACGAGCAGTACTTC | CASSRRTERLAYEQYF
NA | TRBJ1-1 | TRBV5-1 | NA | TGCGCCAGCAGCTTCGGGGGGATGAACACTGAAGCTTTCTTT | CASSFGGMNTEAFF
NA | TRBJ2-2 | TRBV18 | NA | TGTGCCAGCTCACCACGGACAGCCAACACCGGGGAGCTGTTTTTT | CASSPRTANTGELFF
NA | TRBJ1-3 | TRBV7-9 | NA | TGTGCCAGCAGCTTTCCCCCCAGGCCAGGGGCACACACCATATATTTT | CASSFPPRPGAHTIYF
NA | TRBJ2-1 | TRBV27 | NA | TGTGCCAGCAAGTTTAGGACAGTCTCCTACAATGAGCAGTTCTTC | CASKFRTVSYNEQFF
TRBD1 | TRBJ1-1 | TRBV7-3 | NA | TGTGCCAGCAGCTTAAACGGCAGGGGGCTCACTGAAGCTTTCTTT | CASSLNGRGLTEAFF
TRBD2 | TRBJ2-1 | TRBV14 | NA | TGTGCCAGCAGCCTCGGGGGGAGTGAGCAGTTCTTC | CASSLGGSEQFF
NA | TRBJ1-2 | TRBV27 | NA | TGTGCCAGCAGTTCCCGGGAGGGGCGTAATCCTTATGGCTACACCTTC | CASSSREGRNPYGYTF
NA | TRBJ2-5 | TRBV4-2 | NA | TGTGCCAGCAGCCAAGTTGCGGGAACCCAGTACTTC | CASSQVAGTQYF
TRBD1 | TRBJ1-1 | TRBV4-1 | NA | TGCGCCAGCAGCCAAGATGCGGGGACCGTCACCGACAGGGTCAAAGGCACTGAAGCTTTCTTT | CASSQDAGTVTDRVKGTEAFF
NA | TRBJ2-7 | TRBV18 | once | TGTGCCAGCTCATCATCCTACGAGCAGTACTTC | CASSSSYEQYF
TRBD2 | TRBJ2-2 | TRBV2 | NA | TGTGCCAGCTCAGTTAGCGGGGTTGGCACCGGGGAGCTGTTTTTT | CASSVSGVGTGELFF
NA | TRBJ1-5 | TRBV28 | NA | TGTGCCAGCAGCACCGGGCAGGGTAGCAATCAGCCCCAGCATTTT | CASSTGQGSNQPQHF
NA | TRBJ1-3 | TRBV10-3 | NA | TGTGCCATCAGTCCAGGGATTTCTGGAAACACCATATATTTT | CAISPGISGNTIYF
TRBD1 | TRBJ2-1 | TRBV7-2 | NA | TGTGCCAGCAGTTACAACAGGGGGCGGTACAATGAGCAGTTCTTC | CASSYNRGRYNEQFF
NA | TRBJ2-3 | TRBV3-1/TRBV3-2 | NA | TGTGCCAGCAGCCCTCGGGACTCTTCTAATACGCAGTATTTT | CASSPRDSSNTQYF
NA | TRBJ2-7 | TRBV27 | once | TGTGCCAGCACCATGGGGGCAGGGGCCCCCTACGAGCAGTACTTC | CASTMGAGAPYEQYF
NA | TRBJ2-7 | TRBV7-9 | NA | TGTGCCAGCAGCTTAGCGGGACATCATGCTGCTTACGAGCAGTACTTC | CASSLAGHHAAYEQYF
TRBD1 | TRBJ2-3 | TRBV28 | once | TGTGCCTGCACAGGGGCCAACACAGATACGCAGTATTTT | CACTGANTDTQYF
NA | TRBJ2-6 | TRBV5-1 | NA | TGCGCCAGCCAACCGGGGAGCTCTGGGGCCAACGTCCTGACTTTC | CASQPGSSGANVLTF
NA | TRBJ1-3 | TRBV3-1/TRBV3-2 | NA | TGTGCCAGCAGCCAAGGCGGGGGGAACACCATATATTTT | CASSQGGGNTIYF
TRBD1 | TRBJ1-2 | TRBV3-1/TRBV3-2 | once | TGTGCCAGCAGTACAGGGGGCGCCCACTATGGCTACACCTTC | CASSTGGAHYGYTF
TRBD2 | TRBJ2-1 | TRBV9 | NA | TGTGCCAGCAGCGTAGGTAATAGCGGGGGGTACAATGAGCAGTTCTTC | CASSVGNSGGYNEQFF
TRBD2 | TRBJ2-1 | TRBV27 | NA | TGTGCCAGCAGTTTCATAGCGGGAGGGCTTACTGAGCAGTTCTTC | CASSFIAGGLTEQFF
TRBD1 | TRBJ1-1 | TRBV4-2 | once | TGTGCCAGCAGCCCCGGACAGGGTAATACTGAAGCTTTCTTT | CASSPGQGNTEAFF
TRBD1 | TRBJ2-2 | TRBV18 | NA | TGTGCCAGCTCAGCGACAGGGGTCACCGGGGAGCTGTTTTTT | CASSATGVTGELFF
NA | TRBJ1-6 | TRBV5-1 | NA | TGCGCCAGCAGCGTACAACAACGAAATTCACCCCTCCACTTT | CASSVQQRNSPLHF
TRBD2 | TRBJ2-7 | TRBV7-8 | NA | TGTGCCAGCAGCGCGTGGACTAGCGGGAGGGTTGGGGGAGAGCAGTACTTC | CASSAWTSGRVGGEQYF
TRBD1 | TRBJ2-1 | TRBV19 | few | TGTGCCAGTGAACCGGGACAGGCCTACAATGAGCAGTTCTTC | CASEPGQAYNEQFF
TRBD2 | TRBJ2-7 | TRBV5-5 | NA | TGTGCCAGCAGCCCGGCCGGGGCGGGGGGCTACGAGCAGTACTTC | CASSPAGAGGYEQYF
TRBD1 | TRBJ1-5 | TRBV6-2/TRBV6-3 | NA | TGTGCCAGCAGTTTTAGAATCCAGGGGGTTGGCAATCAGCCCCAGCATTTT | CASSFRIQGVGNQPQHF
TRBD2 | TRBJ2-1 | TRBV6-5 | NA | TGTGCCAGCAGCTTTTCCGGACTAGCGGGGAATGAGCAGTTCTTC | CASSFSGLAGNEQFF
TRBD2 | TRBJ2-3 | TRBV13 | NA | TGTGCCAGCAGCTCCGGGACTAGCGGGGGGCTATATGTTAGCACAGATACGCAGTATTTT | CASSSGTSGGLYVSTDTQYF
TRBD2 | TRBJ2-7 | TRBV5-5 | NA | TGTGCCAGCAGCTTTGCCCGACTAGCGGGTGGGATCTACGAGCAGTACTTC | CASSFARLAGGIYEQYF
TRBD1 | TRBJ1-4 | TRBV6-5 | NA | TGTGCCAGCAGTTACGACAGGGTAGCCGAAAAACTGTTTTTT | CASSYDRVAEKLFF
TRBD2 | TRBJ2-1 | TRBV5-5 | NA | TGTGCCAGCAGCTTGTACGCTAGCGGGAGGGCGGGTGAGCAGTTCTTC | CASSLYASGRAGEQFF
TRBD1 | TRBJ2-3 | TRBV10-3 | NA | TGTGCCATCCGGGACAGCGGCACAGATACGCAGTATTTT | CAIRDSGTDTQYF
TRBD2 | TRBJ2-6 | TRBV24-1 | NA | TGTGCCACCAGTGATCCACCGGGGGGGACGCAAGACTCTGGGGCCAACGTCCTGACTTTC | CATSDPPGGTQDSGANVLTF
NA | TRBJ2-7 | TRBV5-6 | NA | TGTGCCAGCCCCACGATCCCAGACAGAAAAGTAACCTACGAGCAGTACTTC | CASPTIPDRKVTYEQYF
NA | TRBJ1-5 | TRBV24-1 | NA | TGTGCCACCAGCCAACGGGGTGCGGGGTATCAGCCCCAGCATTTT | CATSQRGAGYQPQHF